The TCR beta chain described here comes from a study of cytomegalovirus exposure and HLA in healthy donors. General study results and limits: Reported results showed that the classifier diagnosed cytomegalovirus status with high specificity and sensitivity. A subsequent analysis found that TCR clusters from the first cohort also tended to co-occur in the 120 validation repertoires, with roughly 95% of cluster scores above 0.

CDR3 length: 14 residues. V lost 6 bases and J 2 bases, leaving 16 bases between the germline ends. Per germline, CDR1 SQVTM and CDR2 ANQGSEA. This clone has a single count. Its specificity is not known. Only in-frame clones appear in the TCRdb table, and some are missing; sequencing was by immunoSEQ multiplex PCR. The top ten hold 0.5% to 0.65% of the sample, which has tens of thousands of clones, 85% to 95% seen once. This clonotype originated in a woman younger than 30 in good health and CMV-seronegative. The sequenced material came from PBMCs. The chain carries TRBV29-1 and TRBJ1-2; TRBD1 might be the D (6 bases). The CDR3 reads CSVLAGAINYGYTF. CDR3 coding DNA: TGCAGCGTATTGGCGGGGGCTATAAACTATGGCTACACCTTC. The full variable domain, in which reference TRBV29-1 and TRBJ1-2 provide the parts outside the CDR3, is SAVISQKPSRDICQRGTSLTIQCQVDSQVTMMFWYRQQPGQSLTLIATANQGSEATYESGFVIDKFPISRPNLTFSTLTVSNMSPEDSSIYLCSVLAGAINYGYTFGSGTRLTVV.